The sequence of this T cell receptor (beta chain) was determined in a study of technical replicates of blood from a handful of donors. J gave up 3 bases and V 6 bases, and 14 bases lay outside the gene matches. Germline V lookup: CDR1 SNHLY, CDR2 FYNNEI. The CDR3 totals 18 residues. This clone came up a few times. This table comes from immunoSEQ multiplex PCR, and its TCRdb copy is limited to in-frame clones, with some not included. The sample gives roughly 60,000 clones, 90% to 95% of which show up once; about 3.8% is in the top ten. The chain has TRBV2 and TRBJ1-4, with 9 bases fitting TRBD1. The receptor comes from a human donor in good health. Some clones in this sample may be carry-over from other donors' samples. Sequencing used PBMCs. CDR3 sequence reads: CASSVRDRVRSSNEKLFF. In nucleotides, the CDR3 is TGTGCCAGCAGCGTCCGGGACAGGGTCAGGTCGTCTAATGAAAAACTGTTTTTT.